This is a list of T cell receptor beta chains from one sample in a study of blood T cell repertoires in COVID-19. The protocol was immunoSEQ multiplex PCR, while the TCRdb copy is restricted to in-frame clones and leaves out a portion. The profile shows about 330,000 clones, roughly 85% of them singletons. Material for sequencing was peripheral blood. The receptors shown here come from a human donor in a cohort sampled during active COVID-19. Each CDR3 is given with its conserved first and last residue. The D gene is left open where the match is weak. Clone size appears in some rows only: once, few, many, or a class for an expanded clone.

V	D	J	size	CDR3	DNA
TRBV3-1/TRBV3-2	TRBD1	TRBJ1-6	-	CASSLGQGNSPLHF	TGTGCCAGCAGTTTAGGACAGGGAAATTCACCCCTCCACTTT
TRBV9	-	TRBJ1-2	-	CASSRTSAGYTF	TGTGCCAGCAGCCGAACTTCTGCTGGCTACACCTTC
TRBV5-8	-	TRBJ1-2	-	CASSLDGASYGYTF	TGTGCCAGCAGCTTGGATGGGGCCAGCTATGGCTACACCTTC
TRBV20-1	-	TRBJ1-3	once	CSAEWQNTIYF	TGCAGTGCGGAGTGGCAGAACACCATATATTTT
TRBV12-3/TRBV12-4	-	TRBJ1-2	-	CASSFDIASGYTF	TGTGCCAGCAGTTTTGACATCGCTTCTGGCTACACCTTC
TRBV15	TRBD1	TRBJ1-5	-	CATRPPGQGSGRRPQHF	TGTGCCACCAGACCTCCGGGACAGGGTTCGGGGAGACGGCCCCAGCATTTT
TRBV28	-	TRBJ1-5	many	CASRLGGLSNQPQHF	TGTGCCAGCAGGCTCGGGGGTTTGAGCAATCAGCCCCAGCATTTT
TRBV7-9	-	TRBJ1-3	-	CASSLVGGSSGNTIYF	TGTGCCAGCAGCTTAGTCGGGGGGAGCTCTGGAAACACCATATATTTT
TRBV11-3	-	TRBJ2-7	-	CASSLAPGYEQYF	TGTGCCAGCAGCTTAGCTCCAGGCTACGAGCAGTACTTC
TRBV12-3/TRBV12-4	TRBD1	TRBJ2-7	-	CASSRDRREQYF	TGTGCCAGCAGCCGGGACAGGCGCGAGCAGTACTTC
TRBV3-1/TRBV3-2	-	TRBJ2-1	-	CASSQGALPDEQFF	TGTGCCAGCAGCCAAGGGGCTTTACCGGATGAGCAGTTCTTC
TRBV6-5	TRBD1	TRBJ1-2	-	CASSYWGQGYGYTF	TGTGCCAGCAGTTACTGGGGACAGGGGTATGGCTACACCTTC
TRBV3-1/TRBV3-2	-	TRBJ1-1	-	CASSPRTNTEAFF	TGTGCCAGCAGCCCGAGGACTAACACTGAAGCTTTCTTT
TRBV19	-	TRBJ1-2	-	CASSFHTNNYGYTF	TGTGCCAGTAGTTTTCACACAAATAACTATGGCTACACCTTC
TRBV10-3	-	TRBJ1-5	-	CAISPGAGQPQHF	TGTGCCATCAGTCCAGGGGCCGGCCAGCCCCAGCATTTT
TRBV30	TRBD1	TRBJ1-2	-	CAWSVGGVGGYTF	TGTGCCTGGAGTGTAGGGGGCGTGGGGGGCTACACCTTC
TRBV14	-	TRBJ1-4	-	CASSHQEKLFF	TGTGCCAGCAGCCACCAAGAAAAACTGTTTTTT
TRBV15	-	TRBJ2-3	-	CATSRDSNTDTQYF	TGTGCCACCAGCAGAGATTCCAACACAGATACGCAGTATTTT
TRBV12-5	-	TRBJ2-1	-	CASGFPFSEQFF	TGTGCTAGTGGTTTCCCTTTCAGTGAGCAGTTCTTC
TRBV19	TRBD2	TRBJ2-7	-	CASSIRRGGRDEQYF	TGTGCCAGTAGTATAAGGCGGGGGGGCCGGGACGAGCAGTACTTC
TRBV6-5	TRBD2	TRBJ2-3	-	CASSYRSATSGGTQYF	TGTGCCAGCAGTTACCGGTCGGCTACTAGCGGGGGCACGCAGTATTTT
TRBV10-2	TRBD1	TRBJ2-3	-	CASRTGGDTQYF	TGCGCCAGCAGGACAGGGGGCGATACGCAGTATTTT
TRBV18	TRBD1	TRBJ1-1	-	CASLRDRKNTEAFF	TGTGCCAGCTTGAGGGACAGAAAGAACACTGAAGCTTTCTTT
TRBV19	TRBD2	TRBJ2-1	-	CASSRTSGPPYNEQFF	TGTGCCAGTAGTAGGACTAGCGGTCCCCCCTACAATGAGCAGTTCTTC
TRBV5-1	TRBD1	TRBJ2-3	-	CASSSSSRQGRTDTQYF	TGCGCCAGCAGCTCGTCTTCGCGACAGGGACGCACAGATACGCAGTATTTT
TRBV19	-	TRBJ2-1	-	CASSIVRGEQFF	TGTGCCAGTAGTATAGTTAGGGGAGAGCAGTTCTTC
TRBV10-3	-	TRBJ2-4	-	CAISETGYGIQYF	TGTGCCATCAGTGAGACAGGGTACGGCATTCAGTACTTC
TRBV19	TRBD2	TRBJ2-7	many	CASRRSGGSYEQYF	TGTGCCAGTCGTAGAAGCGGGGGGTCCTACGAGCAGTACTTC
TRBV3-1/TRBV3-2	TRBD2	TRBJ2-5	-	CASSLEVLAGVRRETQYF	TGTGCCAGCAGCCTAGAGGTTCTAGCGGGGGTAAGAAGAGAGACCCAGTACTTC
TRBV5-6	TRBD1	TRBJ1-4	-	CASSTLTGLGPNEKLFF	TGTGCCAGCAGCACGCTGACAGGGTTGGGGCCTAATGAAAAACTGTTTTTT
TRBV5-1	-	TRBJ1-1	few	CAIGGRELNTEAFF	TGCGCCATCGGTGGCCGGGAACTTAACACTGAAGCTTTCTTT
TRBV7-3	-	TRBJ2-2	-	CASSRGYSNTGELFF	TGTGCCAGCAGCCGGGGGTACTCGAACACCGGGGAGCTGTTTTTT
TRBV6-5	-	TRBJ2-1	-	CASSYSSGYNEQFF	TGTGCCAGCAGTTACTCGTCCGGTTACAATGAGCAGTTCTTC
TRBV4-2	TRBD2	TRBJ2-4	-	CASSRLTSGGDLAKNIQYF	TGTGCCAGCAGCCGCCTGACTAGCGGGGGAGATTTAGCCAAAAACATTCAGTACTTC
TRBV20-1	-	TRBJ2-5	-	CSGITGETQYF	TGCAGTGGGATTACGGGAGAGACCCAGTACTTC
TRBV19	TRBD2	TRBJ2-3	-	CASSISGAVRTDTQYF	TGTGCCAGTAGCATTAGCGGGGCGGTCCGCACAGATACGCAGTATTTT
TRBV3-1/TRBV3-2	-	TRBJ1-1	-	CASSQGSLGRNTEAFF	TGTGCCAGCAGCCAAGGGAGTCTTGGTCGGAACACTGAAGCTTTCTTT